This T cell receptor (beta chain) was retrieved from a study of blood T cell repertoires in COVID-19. Assay: immunoSEQ multiplex PCR; the TCRdb copy retains only in-frame clones and omits some. In the table there are around 280,000 clones, around four fifths of which are singletons. V was clipped by 1 base and J by 1 base, with 10 bases between them. The CDR3 runs to 15 residues. Germline V gene lookup returns CDR1 KGHSH and CDR2 LQKENI. Sequences were obtained from peripheral blood. The chain employs TRBV18 and TRBJ1-1; no clear D gene. This clonotype originated in a woman aged 45-65 years with active or convalescent COVID-19. Here the CDR3 reads CASSPLREANTEAFF. The CDR3, as DNA: TGTGCCAGCTCACCACTCCGGGAAGCGAACACTGAAGCTTTCTTT.